This T cell receptor beta chain was observed in a study of blood T cell repertoires in COVID-19. Background on the study: COVID-19 samples, acute and convalescent, were from the United States, Italy and Spain. The cDNA or gDNA used as material had been derived from T cells, B-cell-depleted T cells, or PBMCs.

In the original analysis: Reference gene primer amplification gave estimated nucleated cell counts. Clones were sequenced by immunoSEQ multiplex PCR, and TCRdb holds only the in-frame ones, with some missing. The D gene and trimming were derived from the DNA, and the V and J assignments and clone size from that table. Of a few hundred thousand clones listed, nearly 90% were seen once; the top ten hold roughly 0.8%. Looked up from germline, CDR1 is MNHEY and CDR2 is SVGAGI. The CDR3 loop spans 15 amino acids. Losses at the gene ends were 7 bases for V and 0 bases for J; bases not matched to a gene: 7.

Material: peripheral blood. This chain links TRBV6-5 with TRBJ1-2; 8 bases are a match to TRBD1. This receptor was identified in a woman aged 25-40 years with acute or convalescent COVID-19. In DNA, the CDR3 is TGTGCCAGCAAACAGACAGGGGTTACTAACTATGGCTACACCTTC. This translates into CASKQTGVTNYGYTF.